These 27 T cell receptor beta chains share one sample of origin, sequenced in a study of shared clonotypes between healthy human individuals. The protocol was immunoSEQ multiplex PCR, while the TCRdb copy is restricted to in-frame clones and leaves out a portion. The sample includes about 2,100,000 clones, more than 85% of them seen just once. As defined, naive CD8 cells were CD45RO-negative and positively selected for CCR7, with terminally differentiated effector memory CD45RA+ cells excluded. Sequencing was done on a sample of naive CD8+ T cells from PBMCs. The receptor set was obtained from a man aged 18 to 35 in good health. Some clones in this sample may be carry-over from other donors' samples.

The chain has TRBV28 and TRBJ2-1; no clear D. Germline V gene sequence: CDR1 MDHEN, CDR2 SYDVKM. The CDR3 loop spans 14 amino acids. V gave up 3 bases and J gave up 10 bases, with 16 bases separating them. CDR3 region: CASSLGIERLEQFF. The CDR3 DNA sequence: TGTGCCAGCAGTTTGGGGATCGAAAGACTGGAGCAGTTCTTC.

V usage is TRBV29-1 and J usage is TRBJ1-2; no clear D. Trimming removed 4 bases from V and 2 bases from J, with 11 bases in between. This CDR3 contains 13 residues. Per the germline V gene, CDR1 is SQVTM and CDR2 is ANQGSEA. The CDR3 sequence is CSVVSRQNYGYTF. In nucleotides, the CDR3 is TGCAGCGTTGTCTCCCGGCAAAACTATGGCTACACCTTC.

This chain uses TRBV5-5 with TRBJ2-5; D is uncertain. Germline values: CDR1 SGHKS, CDR2 YYEKEE (reference sequence). The CDR3 has 13 residues. The V end lost 1 base, the J end lost 1 base, and 5 bases lay between the germline ends. CDR3 residues: CASSLPLQETQYF. As DNA, the CDR3 is TGTGCCAGCAGCTTGCCACTCCAAGAGACCCAGTACTTC.

The chain's CDR3 is CATSRPGGQFF. CDR3 nucleotides: TGTGCCACCAGCAGGCCCGGCGGGCAGTTCTTC. This chain connects TRBV15 to TRBJ2-1; D remains ambiguous. The length of the CDR3 is 11 residues. V gave up 3 bases and J gave up 12 bases, with 9 bases separating them. Per germline, CDR1 LNHNV and CDR2 YYDKDF (reference sequence). The whole variable domain, filled in from reference TRBV15 and TRBJ2-1, reads DAMVIQNPRYQVTQFGKPVTLSCSQTLNHNVMYWYQQKSSQAPKLLFHYYDKDFNNEADTPDNFQSRRPNTSFCFLDIRSPGLGDTAMYLCATSRPGGQFFGPGTRLTVL.

The table lists this clone with a count of one. The DNA for the CDR3 is TGTGCCAGCAGTACTCTGGGGGGTATAAGCACAGATACGCAGTATTTT. Translation gives CASSTLGGISTDTQYF. V gene TRBV27 combines with J gene TRBJ2-3; TRBD2 is a possible D gene (6 bases). The germline gives CDR1 MNHEY, CDR2 SMNVEV (reference sequence). V was trimmed by 5 bases and J by 0 bases, leaving 15 bases between them. The CDR3 has 16 amino acids.

This clone was counted only a few times. The V call is TRBV10-2, the J call TRBJ1-5; D is possibly TRBD1 (6 bases). Per the germline V gene, CDR1 is WSHSY and CDR2 is SAAADI. V was shortened by 7 bases and J by 5 bases, with 12 bases between the two germline ends. CDR3 length: 13 residues. Here the CDR3 DNA reads TGCGCCAGCAAGGGGACACAATATCAGCCCCAGCATTTT. Its protein product is CASKGTQYQPQHF.

The rearrangement joins TRBV5-1 to TRBJ1-2; 8 positions agree with TRBD1. Germline V gene data show CDR1 as SGHRS and CDR2 as YFSETQ. The trim removed 1 base at V and 8 bases at J, leaving 22 bases unmatched. The CDR3 length is 19 residues. CDR3 in amino acids: CASSLSSKGQAAIYEGYTF. The CDR3 DNA reads TGCGCCAGCAGCTTGTCGAGTAAGGGACAGGCCGCAATCTATGAGGGCTACACCTTC.

The chain uses TRBV7-2 and TRBJ1-1; no reliable D call. The CDR3 sequence is 14 residues long. V lost 0 bases to trimming and J lost 1 base, with 6 bases between them. Looked up from germline, CDR1 is SGHTA and CDR2 is FQGNSA. The CDR3 is CASSLALANTEAFF. The CDR3 nucleotides read TGTGCCAGCAGCTTAGCCCTGGCGAACACTGAAGCTTTCTTT.

The chain carries TRBV14 and TRBJ2-7, with TRBD2 as a possible D gene (5 bases). CDR1 is SGHDN, CDR2 FVKESK, per germline. The V and J ends lost 4 bases and 5 bases respectively, with 15 bases between them. This CDR3 comprises 14 residues. The CDR3 DNA follows: TGTGCCAGCAGCCCCCGGAGGCTGAACCACGAGCAGTACTTC. It specifies CASSPRRLNHEQYF.

Comments on this clone: The sample contains more than one DNA sequence encoding this CDR3. The chain couples TRBV28 to TRBJ1-2; D remains ambiguous. CDR1 is MDHEN and CDR2 is SYDVKM in the germline V gene. The CDR3 consists of 12 residues. The V gene lost 5 bases and the J gene lost 4 bases, with 8 bases spanning the gap. For the CDR3, the DNA is TGTGCCAGCAGTCCCCGGAGCTATGGCTACACCTTC. It codes for CASSPRSYGYTF.

Details on this clone: Additional DNA sequences in this sample encode the identical CDR3. The V and J genes are TRBV13 and TRBJ1-2; D might be TRBD1 (6 bases). Trimming cost V 0 bases and J 6 bases, with 11 bases left between them. This CDR3 spans 14 amino acids. Looked up from germline, CDR1 is PRHDT and CDR2 is FYEKMQ (reference sequence). CDR3 in amino acids: CASSLGPGADGYTF. The DNA of the CDR3 is TGTGCCAGCAGCTTAGGCCCGGGGGCGGATGGCTACACCTTC.

The chain links TRBV9 to TRBJ2-7; tentative D call: TRBD2 (5 bases). CDR3 length: 15 amino acids. Germline assignment: CDR1 SGDLS and CDR2 YYNGEE. Trimming shortened V by 4 bases and J by 1 base, and 15 bases separated the two germline ends. The CDR3 coding sequence is TGTGCCAGCAGCCCCGGGATTGCGGCTTCCTACGAGCAGTACTTC. Its protein product is CASSPGIAASYEQYF.

The chain couples TRBV15 to TRBJ2-1; TRBD2 matches 9 bases. V lost 4 bases to trimming and J lost 8 bases; unmatched junction nucleotides: 6. The CDR3 is made up of 14 amino acids. Germline assignment: CDR1 LNHNV and CDR2 YYDKDF (reference sequence). The CDR3 DNA follows: TGTGCCACCAGCATGGGTAGCGGGAGTTATGAGCAGTTCTTC. Translating gives CATSMGSGSYEQFF.

The chain couples TRBV28 to TRBJ2-1; 7 nucleotides agree with TRBD1. Trimming removed 5 bases from V and 4 bases from J; junction bases left unmatched: 11. Germline CDR1 and CDR2: MDHEN and SYDVKM. The CDR3 consists of 16 residues. The DNA for the CDR3 is TGTGCCAGCAGTACAAGACAGGGCTTACCATACAATGAGCAGTTCTTC. This translates into CASSTRQGLPYNEQFF.

The chain is built from TRBV7-9 and TRBJ2-3; TRBD2 agrees at 8 bases. Germline V gene sequence: CDR1 SEHNR, CDR2 FQNEAQ (reference sequence). The CDR3 is 16 residues long. V lost 2 bases, J lost 1 base, and 5 bases stayed unmatched. This chain's CDR3 is CASSLWMREGTDTQYF. DNA for the CDR3: TGTGCCAGCAGCTTATGGATGCGGGAGGGCACAGATACGCAGTATTTT.

This clone was found once. This sequence joins TRBV27 and TRBJ1-1; D might be TRBD1 (5 bases). The CDR3 has 13 residues. Germline V gene lookup returns CDR1 MNHEY and CDR2 SMNVEV (reference sequence). The V gene lost 7 bases and the J gene lost 3 bases, with 12 bases spanning the gap. This CDR3 reads CASNRIGDTEAFF. CDR3 DNA: TGTGCCAGCAACAGGATAGGGGACACTGAAGCTTTCTTT.

The rearrangement joins TRBV7-9 to TRBJ2-5; TRBD1 matches at 7 bases. After removal of 5 bases from V and 5 bases from J, the junction contained 11 bases not matched to a gene. Germline CDR1 is SEHNR and CDR2 is FQNEAQ (reference sequence). The CDR3 has 15 amino acids. The CDR3 loop reads CASSKDREVRETQYF. CDR3 bases: TGTGCCAGCAGCAAAGACAGGGAAGTCCGTGAGACCCAGTACTTC. The whole variable domain, remainder taken from reference TRBV7-9 and TRBJ2-5, is DTGVSQNPRHKITKRGQNVTFRCDPISEHNRLYWYRQTLGQGPEFLTYFQNEAQLEKSRLLSDRFSAERPKGSFSTLEIQRTEQGDSAMYLCASSKDREVRETQYFGPGTRLLVL.

This clone was seen only once. The chain uses TRBV13 and TRBJ2-7; D gene ambiguous. This CDR3 has 13 residues. Germline CDR1 and CDR2: PRHDT and FYEKMQ (reference sequence). With 1 base removed from V and 4 bases from J, the gap between germline ends came to 8 bases. CDR3 loop: CASSLVSGYEQYF. As DNA, the CDR3 is TGTGCCAGCAGCTTAGTATCTGGGTACGAGCAGTACTTC.

The chain links TRBV27 to TRBJ2-1; 7 bases map to TRBD2. The CDR3 loop spans 13 amino acids. Looked up from germline, CDR1 is MNHEY and CDR2 is SMNVEV (reference sequence). Unmatched junction bases numbered 3, after V lost 0 bases and J lost 10 bases. The CDR3 is CASSLSRLAEQFF. The DNA of the CDR3 is TGTGCCAGCAGTTTATCCCGACTAGCCGAGCAGTTCTTC.

This clone appeared a few times. The chain carries TRBV19 and TRBJ1-1; 11 positions match TRBD1. Germline values: CDR1 LNHDA, CDR2 SQIVND (reference sequence). V shed 2 bases, J shed 4 bases, and the junction held 3 bases outside the gene matches. The CDR3 is made up of 15 amino acids. The CDR3 loop is CASSISGTGGTEAFF. CDR3 DNA: TGTGCCAGTAGTATATCTGGGACAGGGGGCACTGAAGCTTTCTTT.

V is TRBV29-1 and J is TRBJ2-2; D gene uncertain. The germline V gene has CDR1 SQVTM and CDR2 ANQGSEA. This CDR3 region has 12 residues. V lost 5 bases to trimming and J lost 4 bases, with 8 bases between them. CDR3 amino acids: CSVLPSTGELFF. CDR3 bases: TGCAGCGTTCTCCCGAGCACCGGGGAGCTGTTTTTT.

The genes are TRBV7-2 and TRBJ1-2, with D perhaps TRBD1 (5 bases). The germline CDR1 and CDR2 sequences are SGHTA and FQGNSA. The ends were cut back, 6 bases at V and 3 bases at J, with 14 bases in the middle. The CDR3 has 14 amino acids. The CDR3 region is CASSLTGTDYGYTF. CDR3 in DNA: TGTGCCAGCAGTTTAACCGGGACGGACTATGGCTACACCTTC.

The rearrangement joins TRBV19 to TRBJ2-2, with 10 positions matching TRBD2. J was trimmed by 4 bases and V by 5 bases; bases with no gene match: 7. The CDR3 is 16 residues long. The germline V gene encodes CDR1 LNHDA and CDR2 SQIVND (reference sequence). CDR3 in DNA: TGTGCCAGTAGTTCTCTAGCGGGAGAAGTCACCGGGGAGCTGTTTTTT. This gives the protein CASSSLAGEVTGELFF.

This sequence joins TRBV28 and TRBJ2-6; no firm D call. CDR1 and CDR2 (germline): MDHEN, SYDVKM. Trimming stripped 2 bases from V and 0 bases from J, with 14 bases between. This CDR3 contains 18 residues. CDR3 residues: CASSLLQRPSSGANVLTF. The CDR3 bases are TGTGCCAGCAGTTTACTGCAGCGACCCAGCTCTGGGGCCAACGTCCTGACTTTC.

The gene calls are TRBV11-2 and TRBJ2-7; the D gene is possibly TRBD2 (6 bases). Trimming stripped 2 bases from V and 0 bases from J, with 23 bases between. The CDR3 runs to 19 residues. Germline V lookup: CDR1 SGHAT, CDR2 FQNNGV. The chain's CDR3 is CASSLHVGLPGKDSYEQYF. The CDR3 DNA follows: TGTGCCAGCAGCTTACACGTGGGACTTCCTGGTAAGGACTCCTACGAGCAGTACTTC.

This clone is a singleton in its sample. The chain employs TRBV28 and TRBJ2-3; 12 positions agree with TRBD2. The germline gives CDR1 MDHEN, CDR2 SYDVKM. This CDR3 is built from 16 residues. With 6 bases clipped from V and 4 bases from J, the junction kept 8 bases outside the gene matches. The DNA for the CDR3 is TGTGCCAGCAGCCGGCTAGCGGGAGGGCCCGCAGATACGCAGTATTTT. Translating gives CASSRLAGGPADTQYF.

The rearrangement links TRBV25-1 to TRBJ1-4, with D uncertain. The CDR3 has 17 residues. Between the trimmed V and J ends, which lost 0 bases and 4 bases, there was a span of 15 bases. Germline lookup yields CDR1 MGHDK and CDR2 SYGVNS. The CDR3: CASSEYPDLNNNEKLFF. CDR3 nucleotides: TGTGCCAGCAGTGAATATCCGGATCTAAATAATAATGAAAAACTGTTTTTT.